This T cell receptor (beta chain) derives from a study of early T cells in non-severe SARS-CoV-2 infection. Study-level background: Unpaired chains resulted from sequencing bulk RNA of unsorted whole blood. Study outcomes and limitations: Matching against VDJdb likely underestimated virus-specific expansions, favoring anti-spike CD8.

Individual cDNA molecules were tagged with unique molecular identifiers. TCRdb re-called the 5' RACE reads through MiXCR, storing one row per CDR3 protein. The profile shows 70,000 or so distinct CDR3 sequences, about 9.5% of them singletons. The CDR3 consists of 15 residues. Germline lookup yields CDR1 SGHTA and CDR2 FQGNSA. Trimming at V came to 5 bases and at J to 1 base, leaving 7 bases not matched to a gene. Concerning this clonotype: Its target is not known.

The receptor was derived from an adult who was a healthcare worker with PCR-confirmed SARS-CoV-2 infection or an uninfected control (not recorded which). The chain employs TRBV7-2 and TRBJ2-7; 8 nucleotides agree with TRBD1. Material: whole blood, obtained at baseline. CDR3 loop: CASSIGTGASYEQYF. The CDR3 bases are TGTGCCAGCAGCATCGGGACAGGCGCTTCCTACGAGCAGTACTTC.